This is a list of T cell receptor beta chains from one sample in a study of T-cell reconstitution after alpha-beta-depleted transplantation in children. TCRdb analysed the PCR reads with MiXCR anew, one entry per CDR3 protein. The data contain 600,000 to 700,000 distinct CDR3 sequences, around 12% of them seen just once; the ten biggest clones take up roughly 0.77%. The starting material was PBMCs, obtained before TCRalphabeta/CD19-depleted stem cell transplant. These receptors originate from a girl aged 2 to 9 with congenital amegakaryocytic thrombocytopenia, due to receive a stem cell transplant. Both conserved end residues are part of each CDR3. The D gene is left open where the match is weak. Size is omitted from some rows. Given values are once, few, many or a class for expanded clones.

j_call | v_call | d_call | cdr3_length | clone_size | cdr3_aa | cdr3_nt
TRBJ1-1 | TRBV12-3/TRBV12-4 | TRBD1 | 13 | many | CASETGTASEAFF | TGTGCCAGCGAGACAGGGACCGCCAGTGAAGCTTTCTTT
TRBJ2-5 | TRBV5-5 | TRBD2 | 16 | many | CASSSRGQRELGTQYF | TGTGCCAGCAGCTCAAGGGGCCAGCGGGAGTTAGGGACCCAGTACTTC
TRBJ2-7 | TRBV4-1 | - | 15 | many | CASSPEVGAGYEQYF | TGCGCCAGCAGCCCCGAGGTAGGGGCAGGGTACGAGCAGTACTTC
TRBJ2-5 | TRBV20-1 | TRBD2 | 15 | few | CSARPVAGPQETQYF | TGCAGTGCTAGACCCGTAGCGGGACCCCAAGAGACCCAGTACTTC
TRBJ2-1 | TRBV20-1 | TRBD2 | 15 | - | CSALSPGTSGNEQFF | TGCAGTGCTCTGTCCCCCGGGACTAGCGGCAATGAGCAGTTCTTC
TRBJ2-2 | TRBV29-1 | TRBD2 | 13 | many | CSATGTSWGELFF | TGCAGCGCAACAGGGACTAGCTGGGGGGAGCTGTTTTTT
TRBJ1-6 | TRBV7-2 | - | 16 | few | CASTGYTDSPNSPLHF | TGTGCCAGCACAGGGTATACCGACAGCCCAAATTCACCCCTCCACTTT
TRBJ2-7 | TRBV20-1 | - | 14 | many | CSARDLGETYEQYF | TGCAGTGCTAGAGATTTGGGGGAAACCTACGAGCAGTACTTC
TRBJ2-1 | TRBV18 | - | 13 | few | CASSPRTEGEQFF | TGTGCCAGCTCACCACGGACGGAGGGTGAGCAGTTCTTC
TRBJ2-1 | TRBV3-1 | - | 13 | many | CASSQILFNEQFF | TGTGCCAGCAGCCAGATTTTGTTCAATGAGCAGTTCTTC
TRBJ1-2 | TRBV7-9 | - | 12 | many | CASSLEVGGYTF | TGTGCCAGCAGCTTAGAGGTGGGAGGCTACACCTTC
TRBJ2-3 | TRBV10-3 | - | 12 | many | CAISENAYTQYF | TGTGCCATCAGTGAAAACGCTTATACGCAGTATTTT
TRBJ2-2 | TRBV9 | - | 12 | - | CASSGGVGELFF | TGTGCCAGCAGCGGCGGAGTCGGGGAGCTGTTTTTT
TRBJ2-7 | TRBV7-9 | - | 12 | few | CASGGSVYEQYF | TGTGCCAGCGGGGGATCAGTTTACGAGCAGTACTTC
TRBJ2-5 | TRBV29-1 | TRBD1 | 13 | few | CSVGRQGRETQYF | TGCAGCGTTGGGAGACAGGGTCGGGAGACCCAGTACTTC
TRBJ2-7 | TRBV27 | - | 13 | many | CASSLLQSYEQYF | TGTGCCAGCAGTTTACTCCAATCCTACGAGCAGTACTTC
TRBJ1-1 | TRBV5-5 | - | 14 | many | CASSLVEGRTEAFF | TGTGCCAGCAGCTTGGTCGAGGGTCGGACTGAAGCTTTCTTT
TRBJ2-5 | TRBV6-2/TRBV6-3 | TRBD1 | 15 | few | CASRRRDRASETQYF | TGTGCCAGCAGACGCAGGGACAGGGCAAGTGAGACCCAGTACTTC
TRBJ2-5 | TRBV19 | TRBD1 | 14 | few | CASSTGTVTETQYF | TGTGCCAGTAGTACCGGGACAGTCACAGAGACCCAGTACTTC
TRBJ2-3 | TRBV5-1 | - | 15 | many | CASPNPGQRTDTQYF | TGCGCCAGCCCCAATCCGGGACAACGCACAGATACGCAGTATTTT
TRBJ2-2 | TRBV4-1 | - | 15 | many | CASSQGTLRSGELFF | TGCGCCAGCAGCCAAGGCACACTCCGATCCGGGGAGCTGTTTTTT
TRBJ2-5 | TRBV5-1 | TRBD1 | 14 | few | CASSPLGTGETQYF | TGCGCCAGCAGCCCGTTAGGGACAGGAGAGACCCAGTACTTC
TRBJ2-7 | TRBV20-1 | - | 16 | many | CSARDQRNTRMDEQYF | TGCAGTGCTAGAGATCAAAGGAACACCCGAATGGACGAGCAGTACTTC
TRBJ2-5 | TRBV5-1 | TRBD1 | 15 | - | CASRQTGGLQETQYF | TGCGCCAGCCGACAGACAGGGGGCCTACAAGAGACCCAGTACTTC
TRBJ2-7 | TRBV27 | - | 13 | - | CASTGHSPYEQYF | TGTGCCAGCACCGGACATTCCCCCTACGAGCAGTACTTC
TRBJ1-6 | TRBV5-8 | - | 13 | many | CASSQGWNSPLHF | TGTGCCAGCAGCCAGGGCTGGAATTCACCCCTCCACTTT
TRBJ2-3 | TRBV4-1 | - | 16 | many | CASSQDGPGPTDTQYF | TGCGCCAGCAGCCAAGATGGGCCGGGGCCCACAGATACGCAGTATTTT
TRBJ1-5 | TRBV2 | - | 13 | - | CASSGKNFQPQHF | TGTGCCAGCAGTGGGAAGAACTTTCAGCCCCAGCATTTT
TRBJ2-1 | TRBV20-1 | TRBD2 | 15 | - | CSAVRLAPTYNEQFF | TGCAGTGCTGTAAGACTAGCTCCTACCTACAATGAGCAGTTCTTC
TRBJ1-1 | TRBV6-6 | - | 12 | many | CASMVWTAEAFF | TGTGCCAGCATGGTGTGGACGGCTGAAGCTTTCTTT
TRBJ2-1 | TRBV5-1 | - | 15 | many | CASSFHGPGENEQFF | TGCGCCAGCAGCTTCCATGGACCTGGTGAGAATGAGCAGTTCTTC
TRBJ1-5 | TRBV18 | - | 15 | few | CASSRSGEERQPQHF | TGTGCCAGCTCAAGATCGGGGGAAGAGCGTCAGCCCCAGCATTTT
TRBJ1-1 | TRBV5-1 | - | 16 | many | CASSSFGAGRDTEAFF | TGCGCCAGCAGCTCCTTCGGGGCAGGGAGGGACACTGAAGCTTTCTTT
TRBJ2-2 | TRBV20-1 | - | 15 | - | CSARQGRTKTGELFF | TGCAGTGCTAGACAGGGTAGGACGAAGACCGGGGAGCTGTTTTTT
TRBJ2-7 | TRBV7-9 | - | 14 | many | CASSLGSFGGEQYF | TGTGCCAGCAGTCTCGGGTCCTTTGGTGGCGAGCAGTACTTC
TRBJ2-7 | TRBV28 | - | 14 | - | CASNPDGTFYEQYF | TGTGCCAGCAACCCCGACGGGACTTTCTACGAGCAGTACTTC
TRBJ2-1 | TRBV5-1 | TRBD2 | 16 | many | CASSLMGTTVGVEQFF | TGCGCCAGCAGCTTGATGGGGACTACCGTCGGTGTTGAGCAGTTCTTC
TRBJ2-7 | TRBV20-1 | TRBD1 | 14 | - | CSAAKTGGAYEQYF | TGCAGTGCTGCCAAGACAGGGGGCGCATACGAGCAGTACTTC
TRBJ2-1 | TRBV5-1 | TRBD2 | 19 | many | CASSLVLAGGPSSYNEQFF | TGCGCCAGCAGCTTAGTTCTAGCGGGAGGCCCGAGCTCCTACAATGAGCAGTTCTTC
TRBJ2-3 | TRBV7-9 | - | 14 | - | CASSLGYREDTQYF | TGTGCCAGCAGCTTAGGCTACCGAGAAGATACGCAGTATTTT
TRBJ2-3 | TRBV12-3/TRBV12-4 | - | 14 | many | CASSFDTSTDTQYF | TGTGCCAGCAGTTTTGATACTAGCACAGATACGCAGTATTTT
TRBJ2-7 | TRBV5-1 | - | 14 | many | CASSFGADSYEQYF | TGCGCCAGCAGCTTCGGGGCGGACTCCTACGAGCAGTACTTC
TRBJ1-1 | TRBV20-1 | - | 11 | few | CSARDNLGAFF | TGCAGTGCTCGGGACAATTTGGGAGCTTTCTTT
TRBJ1-2 | TRBV15 | - | 12 | - | CATSRDRGGYTF | TGTGCCACCAGCAGAGACAGAGGGGGCTACACCTTC
TRBJ1-6 | TRBV7-9 | - | 15 | - | CASSSRGAGDSPLHF | TGTGCCAGCAGCTCCCGGGGTGCAGGGGATTCACCCCTCCACTTT
TRBJ2-7 | TRBV20-1 | TRBD2 | 18 | few | CSARDWEREGRGSYEQYF | TGCAGTGCTAGAGATTGGGAGCGGGAGGGCAGGGGATCCTACGAGCAGTACTTC
TRBJ2-2 | TRBV20-1 | - | 18 | - | CSASSGVVGSSNTGELFF | TGCAGTGCTAGTAGTGGTGTGGTAGGGAGTTCGAACACCGGGGAGCTGTTTTTT
TRBJ2-1 | TRBV12-3/TRBV12-4 | TRBD2 | 14 | - | CASSYDRLAGGLFF | TGTGCCAGCAGTTATGACCGACTAGCGGGAGGTCTGTTCTTC
TRBJ2-1 | TRBV9 | TRBD1 | 16 | few | CASSAEDRGPYNEQFF | TGTGCCAGCAGCGCAGAGGACAGGGGGCCGTACAATGAGCAGTTCTTC
TRBJ1-4 | TRBV29-1 | - | 12 | - | CSVEEGDEKLFF | TGCAGCGTTGAAGAAGGGGATGAAAAACTGTTTTTT
TRBJ1-1 | TRBV7-9 | TRBD1 | 15 | many | CASSPPSTGSTEAFF | TGTGCCAGCAGCCCCCCTTCGACAGGGAGCACTGAAGCTTTCTTT
TRBJ2-4 | TRBV27 | - | 15 | many | CASSLQGLAKNIQYF | TGTGCCAGCAGTCTGCAGGGACTAGCCAAAAACATTCAGTACTTC
TRBJ2-3 | TRBV20-1 | - | 14 | many | CSARTADLSLTQYF | TGCAGTGCTAGGACCGCCGACCTTAGCCTGACGCAGTATTTT
TRBJ2-3 | TRBV4-1 | - | 16 | many | CASSLRGSGSTDTQYF | TGCGCCAGCAGCCTCCGAGGAAGCGGGAGCACAGATACGCAGTATTTT
TRBJ2-3 | TRBV7-2 | TRBD2 | 15 | few | CASSLGDYRTDTQYF | TGTGCCAGCAGCTTAGGGGACTACCGAACAGATACGCAGTATTTT